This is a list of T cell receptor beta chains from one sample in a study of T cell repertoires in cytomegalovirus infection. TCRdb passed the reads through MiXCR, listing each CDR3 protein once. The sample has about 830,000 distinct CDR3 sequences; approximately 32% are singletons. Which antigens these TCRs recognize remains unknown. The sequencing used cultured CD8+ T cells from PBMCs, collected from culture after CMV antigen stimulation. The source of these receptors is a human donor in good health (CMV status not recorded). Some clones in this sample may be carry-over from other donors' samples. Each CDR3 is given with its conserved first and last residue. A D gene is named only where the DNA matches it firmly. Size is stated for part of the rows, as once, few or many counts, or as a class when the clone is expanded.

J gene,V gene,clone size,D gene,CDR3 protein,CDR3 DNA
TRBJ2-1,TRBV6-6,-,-,CASSYSPGSFNKQFF,TGTGCCAGCAGTTACTCTCCGGGGAGCTTCAATAAGCAGTTCTTC
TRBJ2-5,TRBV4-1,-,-,CASSHPGETQYF,TGCGCCAGCAGCCACCCGGGGGAGACCCAGTACTTC
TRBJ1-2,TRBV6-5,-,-,CASSYTLVGYGYTF,TGTGCCAGCAGTTACACCCTTGTGGGGTATGGCTACACCTTC
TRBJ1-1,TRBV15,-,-,CATSRDPSKGPPHWEAFF,TGTGCCACCAGCAGAGATCCTAGTAAGGGACCGCCCCACTGGGAAGCTTTCTTT
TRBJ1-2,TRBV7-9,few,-,CASSSTTASYGYTF,TGTGCCAGCAGCTCTACGACAGCTTCCTATGGCTACACCTTC
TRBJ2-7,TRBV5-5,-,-,CASSLARATYEQYF,TGTGCCAGCAGCTTAGCAAGGGCCACCTACGAGCAGTACTTC
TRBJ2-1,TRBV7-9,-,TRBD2,CASPYSGRGGRRNEQFF,TGTGCCAGCCCATATTCCGGGCGGGGGGGCCGTAGGAATGAGCAGTTCTTC
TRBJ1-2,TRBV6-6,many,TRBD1,CASSKPQGFYGYTF,TGTGCCAGCAGTAAACCACAGGGGTTCTATGGCTACACCTTC
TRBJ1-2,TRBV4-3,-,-,CASSQDLRGGYGYTF,TGCGCCAGCAGCCAAGATCTAAGGGGAGGGTATGGCTACACCTTC
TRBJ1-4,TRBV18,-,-,CASSPTKNEKLFF,TGTGCCAGCTCTCCAACGAAGAATGAAAAACTGTTTTTT
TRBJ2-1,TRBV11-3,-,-,CASSLSGPCNEQFF,TGTGCCAGCAGCTTATCCGGACCCTGCAATGAGCAGTTCTTC
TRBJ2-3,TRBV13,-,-,CASSPDGDSSFHHTQYF,TGTGCCAGCAGCCCTGACGGGGACTCTTCCTTCCACCATACGCAGTATTTT
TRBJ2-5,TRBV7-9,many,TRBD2,CASSPPVRGVQETQYF,TGTGCCAGCAGCCCCCCGGTGCGGGGGGTACAAGAGACCCAGTACTTC
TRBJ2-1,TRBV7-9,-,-,CASSFPHSPDNEQFF,TGTGCCAGCAGCTTTCCCCACAGTCCAGATAATGAGCAGTTCTTC
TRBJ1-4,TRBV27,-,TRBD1,CVSSYGTGERLEKLFF,TGTGTCAGCAGTTACGGGACAGGGGAAAGGTTAGAAAAACTGTTTTTT
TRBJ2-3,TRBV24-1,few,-,CATSDLDTQYF,TGTGCCACCAGTGATTTGGATACGCAGTATTTT
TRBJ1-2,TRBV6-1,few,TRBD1,CASSDRDRGPYGYTF,TGTGCCAGCAGTGACCGGGACAGGGGACCCTATGGCTACACCTTC
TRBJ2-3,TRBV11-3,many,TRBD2,CASSLSSGGLVVTDTQYF,TGTGCCAGCAGCTTAAGCAGCGGCGGACTAGTTGTCACAGATACGCAGTATTTT
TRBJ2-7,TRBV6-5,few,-,CASSTQGYAYEQYF,TGTGCCAGCAGTACTCAGGGGTACGCCTACGAGCAGTACTTC
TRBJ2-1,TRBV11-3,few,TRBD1,CASSSPGQGSPNEQFF,TGTGCCAGCAGCTCTCCGGGACAGGGAAGCCCCAATGAGCAGTTCTTC
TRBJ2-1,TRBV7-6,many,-,CASSFARPGEQFF,TGTGCCAGCAGCTTTGCCCGCCCAGGGGAGCAGTTCTTC
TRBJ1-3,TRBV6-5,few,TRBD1,CASSLLPGTGGNTIYF,TGTGCCAGCAGTTTACTCCCCGGGACAGGGGGAAACACCATATATTTT
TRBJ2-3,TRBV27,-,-,CASSFIGGLTDTQYF,TGTGCCAGCAGTTTCATCGGGGGACTCACAGATACGCAGTATTTT
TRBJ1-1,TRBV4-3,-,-,CASSEGTYMNTEAFF,TGCGCCAGCAGTGAGGGGACTTACATGAACACTGAAGCTTTCTTT
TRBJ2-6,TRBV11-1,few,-,CASSLVASGANVLTF,TGTGCCAGCAGCCTCGTGGCCTCTGGGGCCAACGTCCTGACTTTC
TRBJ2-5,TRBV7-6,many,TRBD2,CASSSGLAGGWKTQYF,TGTGCCAGCAGTTCGGGACTAGCGGGGGGTTGGAAGACCCAGTACTTC
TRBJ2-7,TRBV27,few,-,CASSPIDGYEQYF,TGTGCCAGCAGCCCTATAGACGGCTACGAGCAGTACTTC
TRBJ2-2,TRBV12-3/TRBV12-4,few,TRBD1,CAISMTGVTGELFF,TGTGCCATCTCAATGACAGGGGTCACCGGGGAGCTGTTTTTT
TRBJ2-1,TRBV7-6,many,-,CASSLATDTINEQFF,TGTGCCAGCAGCTTAGCGACAGACACCATTAATGAGCAGTTCTTC
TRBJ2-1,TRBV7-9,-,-,CASNPSVNSGDNEQFF,TGTGCCAGCAACCCTTCCGTGAACAGCGGAGACAATGAGCAGTTCTTC
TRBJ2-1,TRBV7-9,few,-,CASSPNYYLYNEQFF,TGTGCCAGCAGCCCAAACTACTACCTCTACAATGAGCAGTTCTTC
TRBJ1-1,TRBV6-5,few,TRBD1,CASSTPDRERVTEAFF,TGTGCCAGCAGTACCCCCGACAGGGAGAGAGTCACTGAAGCTTTCTTT
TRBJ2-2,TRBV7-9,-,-,CASSLLGPRAGELFF,TGTGCCAGCAGCTTACTGGGCCCGAGGGCCGGGGAGCTGTTTTTT
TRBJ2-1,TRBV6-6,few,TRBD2,CASSITRTSGGAYNEQFF,TGTGCCAGCAGTATAACTCGGACTAGCGGGGGGGCCTACAATGAGCAGTTCTTC
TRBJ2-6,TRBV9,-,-,CASSPQTDSGANVLTF,TGTGCCAGCAGCCCACAGACTGACTCTGGGGCCAACGTCCTGACTTTC
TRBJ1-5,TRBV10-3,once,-,CPIGPPDQPQHF,TGTCCCATAGGGCCACCAGATCAGCCCCAGCATTTT
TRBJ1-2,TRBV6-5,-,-,CASSELFDGNYGYTF,TGTGCCAGCAGTGAGCTCTTTGACGGAAACTATGGCTACACCTTC
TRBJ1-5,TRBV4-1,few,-,CASSQAGRGHQPQHF,TGCGCCAGCAGCCAAGCGGGAAGGGGCCATCAGCCCCAGCATTTT
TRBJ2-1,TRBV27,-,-,CASSLKTGNEQFF,TGTGCCAGCAGTCTTAAGACTGGGAATGAGCAGTTCTTT
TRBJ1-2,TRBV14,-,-,CASSQDGQVPGYTF,TGTGCCAGCAGCCAAGATGGGCAGGTTCCTGGCTACACCTTC
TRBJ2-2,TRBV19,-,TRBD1,CASSGTGVAGELFF,TGTGCCAGTAGCGGGACAGGGGTCGCCGGGGAGCTGTTTTTT